The entry that follows covers one T cell receptor (beta chain) sequence. Its specificity is unknown. The record originates from a study of T cell repertoires in cytomegalovirus infection. Study in general: Both a matching HLA type and CMV infection were indicated by public TCR beta signatures.

Trimming removed 6 bases at V and 0 bases at J, with 11 bases between. The V gene's germline CDR1 is SGHRS and CDR2 YFSETQ. The CDR3 length is 14 residues. Study-wide findings and caveats: Identification of carriers of CMV plus the relevant HLA was achieved through cumulative public TCR beta family frequency. HLA-C-restricted CMV-specific TCR beta clonotypes prevailed in the ex vivo response.

Using its own MiXCR run on the reads, TCRdb lists one record per CDR3 protein. This table holds some 390,000 distinct CDR3 sequences, 15% to 20% found once. Input material: PBMCs. This rearrangement joins TRBV5-1 to TRBJ2-3; D unresolved. The source is a human donor in good health (CMV status not recorded). Some clones in this sample may be carry-over from other donors' samples. Here the CDR3 DNA reads TGCGCCAGCACCGCGCTCGGCAGCACAGATACGCAGTATTTT. Amino acids: CASTALGSTDTQYF.